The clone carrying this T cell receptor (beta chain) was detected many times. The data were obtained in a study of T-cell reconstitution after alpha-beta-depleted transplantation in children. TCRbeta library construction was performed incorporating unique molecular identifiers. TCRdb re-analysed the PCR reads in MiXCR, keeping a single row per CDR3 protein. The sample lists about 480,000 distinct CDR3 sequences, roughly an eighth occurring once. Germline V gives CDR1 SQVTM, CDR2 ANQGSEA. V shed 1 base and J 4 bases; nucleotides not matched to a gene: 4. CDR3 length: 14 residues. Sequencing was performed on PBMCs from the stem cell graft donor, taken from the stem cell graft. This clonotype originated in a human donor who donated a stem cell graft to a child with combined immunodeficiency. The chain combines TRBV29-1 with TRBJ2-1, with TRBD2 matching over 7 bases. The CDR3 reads CSVEGLAGYNEQFF. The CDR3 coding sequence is TGCAGCGTTGAAGGACTAGCCGGTTACAATGAGCAGTTCTTC.